This TCR beta chain stems from a study of T cells in tuberculosis. The overall study: PBMC were archived before or within 7 days of starting treatment.

Findings and limits, study-wide: Active tuberculosis alpha repertoires lay closer to GMM-specific TCRs than controls'.

The CDR3 contains 17 residues. V gave up 0 bases and J gave up 3 bases; unmatched junction bases: 6. CDR1 and CDR2 from the germline V gene are SGHRS and YFSETQ. Produced via immunoSEQ multiplex PCR; TCRdb's table is partial and in-frame only. Of about 33,000 clones in the sample, roughly 94% were seen once. Details on this clone: The antigen is unknown.

Time point reported: new active TB diagnosis, blood taken before or within 7 days of starting treatment. Active tuberculosis patients were new diagnoses, HIV-seronegative, South African, and aged 18 years or older. The specimen was PBMCs, collected at tuberculosis diagnosis. The V and J genes are TRBV5-1 and TRBJ2-3; 11 nucleotides align to TRBD2. This TCR derives from an adult with tuberculosis. Some clones in this sample may be carry-over from other donors' samples. DNA of the CDR3: TGCGCCAGCAGCTTGGGCAAGGGACTAGCGGCTACAGATACGCAGTATTTT. Protein product: CASSLGKGLAATDTQYF.